This T cell receptor (beta chain) stems from a study of cytomegalovirus exposure and HLA in healthy donors (dated by TCRdb to 2016 to 2017). Study-wide context: According to an earlier analysis of a few hundred of the donors, roughly 180 million T cells yielded roughly 110 million unique TCR beta sequences and less than 300 Gb of sequence data. A few DR-DQ haplotypes were treated as single units for association and clustering because of strong linkage in the cohort. Every discovery cohort repertoire had been produced on one sequencing platform. Around 300 gigabases of sequencing data and approximately 93 million unique TCR sequences were included in an early release covering under 650 HLA-typed donors. High-throughput TCR immunosequencing, statistical association of individual TCRs with disease status, and machine learning were combined to predict cytomegalovirus infection status. Both class I and class II loci were covered by HLA typing, at four-digit resolution. Among the approximately 430 genotyped donors, approximately 81% belonged to the genetic ancestry cluster associated with self-reported Caucasian donors. In the later analysis, no new phenotypic data were used to find candidate immune exposures; instead, reliance was placed on TCR beta sequences and their occurrence across donors. In a later analysis, previously published TCR beta repertoires from more than 500 donors were re-analyzed and high-resolution HLA genotyping was added so that TCR occurrence patterns could be studied. Typing coverage differed by locus: A, B, C, DRB1 and DQB1 were typed in roughly 620-630 donors, DQA1 in roughly 500, DPA1 in approximately 600, and DPB1 in 400 to 490. Alongside the repertoire data, information on donor age, sex, ethnicity and CMV serostatus was compiled. On average, about 240,000 unique TCR beta nucleotide sequences were sequenced per donor among a few hundred genotyped donors of the cohort, with 15% to 20% of those sequences being non-productive. In addition to the first cohort of 500 to 850 subjects, a separate validation cohort of approximately 130 different subjects was used. Using immunosequencing, the study profiled T cell repertoires from roughly 650 subjects and related those repertoires to cytomegalovirus serostatus. In a later genetic analysis, genome-wide SNP genotypes for about three fifths of the roughly 670 donors were used, and that subset was treated as a discovery cohort. The aim of the study was to test whether cataloging public T cell receptors could identify signatures of past pathogen exposure. An earlier analysis of around 540 of the donors applied high-throughput TCR beta sequencing to assess whether each TCR beta V gene segment acted as functional or pseudogenic. Study-wide findings and limitations: A later analysis associated about 17,000 TCR beta sequences with specific HLA alleles at a false discovery rate of 0.05. Because HLA typing was missing for some donors at each locus, association tests included only the typed subset. Broadly in line with IMGT annotations, most TCR beta V segments showed up in productive rearrangements about 90% or about 30% of the time in an earlier analysis of under 700 of the donors. Most TCR sequences were seen in very few donors, while some public TCRs were found in many individuals. Strong co-occurrence of HLA alleles, especially DR and DQ, made assigning TCR associations to individual alleles difficult. Most CMV-associated TCR beta chains appeared to be HLA-restricted in a later analysis, and the HLA associations seemed to be driven largely by CMV exposure. According to a later genetic analysis, donors in an Asian-associated ancestry cluster had fewer N-insertions in productive TCRs than the approximately 700-donor mean. Three of the identified cytomegalovirus-associated TCR beta chains were confirmed in vitro to be specific for cytomegalovirus antigens. It was suggested by the authors that the approach could potentially be generalized to other disease states and immunological phenotypes. The classifier was reported to diagnose cytomegalovirus status with high specificity and sensitivity in both the original and validation cohorts. A later genetic analysis associated a missense DCLRE1C variant with V-gene and J-gene trimming of TCR beta chains, and an independent cohort replicated the association. A later analysis found that HLA-associated TCR beta chains were more clonally expanded and had lower generation probabilities than equally common non-associated chains. According to a later analysis, parvovirus B19, influenza, CMV and Epstein-Barr virus appeared linked to several top co-occurrence clusters. The earlier analysis of some 540 of the donors excluded fewer than 20 rarely observed V segments, including chromosome 9 orphons, because counts were too low. The only immune exposure information available for the cohort was CMV serostatus. A total of 150 to 200 TCR beta chains were listed by the study as associated with cytomegalovirus. The presence/absence analyses assumed that sequencing depth was roughly uniform across donors, and that assumption may not be true. In a later analysis, TCR association rates were found to vary across HLA loci, with the most associated TCRs seen for DRB1 alleles and the fewest for HLA-C alleles. A further reported finding was that TCR beta sequences accurately predicted the HLA-A and HLA-B alleles for most subjects in the first cohort. The 87-base-pair reads could not distinguish some IMGT-functional V segments, including TRBV6-2 and TRBV6-3, so those segments were excluded. In this cohort, only TCR beta chains were sequenced, and detectable features were limited by the absence of alpha or paired-chain data. Correlated functional status among segregating V segments might reflect linkage disequilibrium, but an unknown experimental factor could not be ruled out. A cluster of highly shared sequence variants was judged likely to be a technical artifact of the sequencing pipeline.

V is reduced by 5 bases and J by 2 bases, leaving a spacing of 19 bases between them. Via the germline V gene, CDR1 is SGHRS and CDR2 YFSETQ. From cysteine to phenylalanine, the CDR3 is 16 amino acids long. Only CDR3 DNA is held: 48 bases, read in frame from base 1. The library was produced with the immunoSEQ multiplex PCR assay. For the multiplex PCR, a mixture combining 60 forward primers for TCR Vbeta segments and 13 reverse primers for TCR Jbeta segments was used. The CDR3 region of rearranged TCR beta genes was amplified from genomic DNA by a multiplex PCR assay. The amplified TCR beta libraries were sequenced on the Illumina HiSeq System as 87-base-pair reads. The authors processed their data as follows. Across the 700 or so repertoires, a later analysis counted tens of millions of unique TCR beta chains, around 11 million of which were shared by at least two donors. A nearest-neighbor algorithm error-corrected the raw reads and collapsed the reads into unique sequences, merging closely related sequences to remove PCR and sequencing errors. CDR3 sequences were aligned to IMGT reference sequences to assign V, D and J gene segments. Each retained sequence needed at least a six-nucleotide match to both a V gene segment and a J gene segment. Rearrangements were called productive when the CDR3 lacked stop codons and stayed in frame with V and J; all others were non-productive. CDR3 was defined by IMGT convention, running from the second conserved V-encoded cysteine to the conserved J-encoded phenylalanine. The earlier analysis of 500 to 650 of the donors excluded any sequence lacking an unambiguous match to a single V gene segment. An earlier analysis of approximately 590 of the donors called V segments functional above 56.7% productive rearrangements and segregating when the between-donor standard deviation exceeded 5%. A statistical classification framework was built for diagnosing cytomegalovirus status from the catalog of TCR beta chain sequences. A later analysis assigned V and J genes by comparing TCR nucleotide sequences with IMGT/GENE-DB human TR gene sequences. The TCRdist pipeline was used in a later analysis to assign CDR3 sequences and most-parsimonious VDJ recombination scenarios. In a later analysis, every TCR beta chain was defined by the combination of its CDR3 amino acid sequence and its V-gene family, and reads without a unique V-gene family were dropped. A later analysis removed 592 highly shared, low-generation-probability nucleotide sequences to deal with suspected cross-contamination and a sequencing artifact. In a later analysis, a clonal expansion index was calculated for each public chain from normalized within-repertoire ranks of inferred template counts. Generation probabilities in a later analysis came from a VDJ recombination model fitted to out-of-frame rearrangements, and those results were checked against IGoR. In a later analysis, TCR-TCR, TCR-HLA and TCR-CMV co-occurrence was scored with hypergeometric tests, and a repertoire-size bias correction was applied to TCR pairs. In a later analysis, false discovery rates were estimated by permuting HLA or CMV assignments 20 times. In a later analysis, co-occurring TCRs were grouped using DBSCAN, and TCRdist sequence similarity was added for clustering within HLA-allele-positive subsets. For co-occurrence clustering, repertoires with fewer than 30,000 or more than 120,000 public chains were excluded, along with roughly 5 repertoires with anomalous nucleotide sharing. TCRdb limited this immuneACCESS table to in-frame rearrangements with V and J called. A share of clones is missing; checked studies link under half to unresolved V genes, and the rest is unexplained. V and J calls and clone size are those listed in that table; D and trimming were worked out from the DNA. The sample data list about 130,000 clones, and 60% to 80% of these were observed just once. Approximately 3.8% of the sample comes from the top ten.

In total, about 650 healthy bone marrow donors made up the cohort. Cohort members were all nominally healthy when sampled, although unrecorded immune exposures were likely present. The donor was CMV seronegative and belonged to the group of several hundred seronegative cohort members. A peripheral blood sample was collected from each donor, and TCR beta sequencing was performed on peripheral blood mononuclear cells. The Qiagen DNeasy Blood Extraction Kit was used to extract genomic DNA from the blood cell samples. With respect to this clone: Its antigen target is currently unknown. No much larger clone is present one base from it, and per-base qualities are unavailable.

The chain is assembled from TRBV5-1 and TRBJ1-1; no D gene is confidently identified. The TCR was taken from a man aged 25-45 years in good health and CMV-seronegative. Sequenced input: PBMCs. The nucleotide sequence is given as TGCGCCAGCAGTTTCGACTCCGGGTCGTTAAACACTGAAGCTTTCTTT. This translates into CASSFDSGSLNTEAFF. The CDR3, completed at both ends by the reference TRBV5-1 and TRBJ1-1 genes, gives the full variable domain KAGVTQTPRYLIKTRGQQVTLSCSPISGHRSVSWYQQTPGQGLQFLFEYFSETQRNKGNFPGRFSGRQFSNSRSEMNVSTLELGDSALYLCASSFDSGSLNTEAFFGQGTRLTVV.